The 9 T cell receptor beta chains below all came from one sample that was sequenced in a study of T-cell reconstitution after alpha-beta-depleted transplantation in children. Molecular barcoding with unique molecular identifiers was used for the TCRbeta library. One entry per CDR3 protein results from TCRdb running MiXCR on the PCR reads. The sample has some 490,000 distinct CDR3 sequences, around an eighth seen once. This material consisted of PBMCs from the stem cell graft donor, taken from the stem cell graft. The receptors come from a human donor who donated a stem cell graft to a child with combined immunodeficiency.

Only a few counts were recorded for this clonotype. The chain links TRBV6-2 or TRBV6-3 to TRBJ2-4, with D tentatively TRBD1 or TRBD2 (5 bases each). The CDR3 loop spans 15 amino acids. Germline CDR1 reads MNHEY; CDR2 reads SVGEGT. The germline V and J ends were trimmed by 6 bases and 0 bases, with 12 bases remaining between them. DNA for the CDR3: TGTGCCAGCAGCTTCACCGGGACAGCCAAAAACATTCAGTACTTC. The encoded protein is CASSFTGTAKNIQYF.

This clonotype was found many times. V and J are TRBV12-3 or TRBV12-4 and TRBJ2-7; the D is unclear. The germline V and J ends were trimmed by 3 bases and 2 bases, with 8 bases remaining between them. The CDR3 covers 13 residues. As DNA, the CDR3 is TGTGCCAGCAGTTTGACCCGCGCCTACGAGCAGTACTTC. This translates into CASSLTRAYEQYF.

This clonotype has a handful of counts. This sequence joins TRBV7-2 and TRBJ2-1; possible D gene TRBD2, 7 bases. Trimming left V 0 bases short and J 2 bases short, with 14 bases between. Looked up from germline, CDR1 is SGHTA and CDR2 is FQGNSA. This CDR3 is 17 amino acids long. The CDR3 bases are TGTGCCAGCAGCTTAGCACTGGGGGGGGCGACCTACAATGAGCAGTTCTTC. The encoded protein is CASSLALGGATYNEQFF.

The table lists this clonotype with a few counts. V is TRBV12-3 or TRBV12-4 and J is TRBJ1-2, with unresolved D. This CDR3 spans 12 amino acids. The germline V and J ends were trimmed by 8 bases and 4 bases, with 11 bases remaining between them. Here the CDR3 reads CASSRQIYGYTF. The CDR3 nucleotides read TGTGCCAGCTCCCGGCAGATCTATGGCTACACCTTC.

The chain combines TRBV12-3 or TRBV12-4 with TRBJ1-4; D uncertain. V was clipped by 3 bases and J by 8 bases, with 7 bases between them. The length of the CDR3 is 12 residues. Here the CDR3 DNA reads TGTGCCAGCAGTTTCGTCGAAGAAAAACTGTTTTTT. It yields the protein CASSFVEEKLFF.

This clonotype was counted a few times. The chain carries TRBV27 and TRBJ2-2; tentative D call: TRBD1 (5 bases). This CDR3 contains 13 residues. With 0 bases removed from V and 6 bases from J, the gap between germline ends came to 5 bases. Looked up from germline, CDR1 is MNHEY and CDR2 is SMNVEV (reference sequence). CDR3 in amino acids: CASSLSGPGELFF. The CDR3 nucleotides are TGTGCCAGCAGTTTATCGGGGCCCGGGGAGCTGTTTTTT.

The chain has TRBV3-1 and TRBJ2-7; weak D call: TRBD2 (7 bases). This CDR3 spans 15 amino acids. CDR1 LGHDT and CDR2 YNNKEL come from the germline V gene (reference sequence). The V end lost 1 base, the J end lost 4 bases, and 14 bases lay between the germline ends. CDR3 sequence reads: CASSQGGGFGYEQYF. The CDR3 region has the DNA TGTGCCAGCAGCCAAGGCGGGGGCTTCGGTTACGAGCAGTACTTC.

This chain links TRBV20-1 with TRBJ2-5; a possible D gene is TRBD2 (5 bases). Between the trimmed V and J ends, which lost 0 bases and 0 bases, there was a span of 11 bases. The CDR3 extends over 15 amino acids. Germline CDR1 reads DFQATT; CDR2 reads SNEGSKA (reference sequence). CDR3 in amino acids: CSARDFGRYQETQYF. As DNA, the CDR3 is TGCAGTGCTAGAGATTTTGGGAGATACCAAGAGACCCAGTACTTC.

This clonotype has a count of ten or more. This chain links TRBV29-1 with TRBJ2-2; D is perhaps TRBD1 (5 bases). V lost 2 bases, J lost 7 bases, and 14 bases lay in between. CDR3 length: 14 amino acids. Germline CDR1 reads SQVTM; CDR2 reads ANQGSEA. DNA of the CDR3: TGCAGCGTTGAACCTTGGCAGGGTGGCGGGGAGCTGTTTTTT. It is translated as CSVEPWQGGGELFF.